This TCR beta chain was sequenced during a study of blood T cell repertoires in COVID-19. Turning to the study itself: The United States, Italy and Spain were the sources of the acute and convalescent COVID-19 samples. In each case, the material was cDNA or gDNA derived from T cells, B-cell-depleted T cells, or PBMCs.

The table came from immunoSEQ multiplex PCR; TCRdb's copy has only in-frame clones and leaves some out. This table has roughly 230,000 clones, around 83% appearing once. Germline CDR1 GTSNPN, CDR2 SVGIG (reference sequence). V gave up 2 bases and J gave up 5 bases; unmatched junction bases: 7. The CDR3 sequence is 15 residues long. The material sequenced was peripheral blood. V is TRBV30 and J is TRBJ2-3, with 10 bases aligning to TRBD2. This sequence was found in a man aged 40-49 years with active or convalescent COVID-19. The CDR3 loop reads CAWSRAGGPGDTQYF. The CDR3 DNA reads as TGTGCCTGGAGTCGAGCGGGAGGGCCTGGAGATACGCAGTATTTT.